This T cell receptor (beta chain) derives from a study of memory CD4+ T cells and cytomegalovirus serostatus. Across the study: Healthy Belgian adult donors included 9 or 10 CMV-positive and some 24 CMV-negative people.

Authors' analysis steps: After removing out-of-frame reads, approximately 2 million distinct TCRbeta sequences remained. Some clones are missing from TCRdb's copy, which holds only in-frame ones; the method was immunoSEQ multiplex PCR. V, J and clone size reflect that table, while D and trimming were determined from the DNA. The data show fewer than 35,000 clones, with approximately 80% seen just once and around 1% held by the top ten. V was pared by 6 bases and J by 6 bases, with 9 bases between. There are 11 residues in the CDR3. Germline loops: CDR1 MNHGY, CDR2 SAAAGT. Single viable CD3+CD4+CD8-CD45RO+ cells were sorted as the memory CD4+ T cells.

Material for sequencing was memory CD4+ T cells from blood. The chain links TRBV6-8 to TRBJ2-7, with D possibly matching TRBD1 (6 bases). The sequence came from an adult in good health and CMV-seronegative. The CDR3 sequence is CASRGQSEQYF. The CDR3 DNA sequence: TGTGCCAGCAGAGGACAGTCCGAGCAGTACTTC.